The source of this TCR beta chain is a study of blood T cell repertoires in COVID-19. Background on the study: Material from acute and convalescent COVID-19 was sourced from the United States, Italy and Spain.

Only in-frame clones appear in the TCRdb table, and some are missing; sequencing was by immunoSEQ multiplex PCR. The sample yields 150,000 to 250,000 clones, around 94% seen once. Germline lookup yields CDR1 SNHLY and CDR2 FYNNEI. The CDR3 runs to 16 residues. J gave up 7 bases and V 0 bases, and 8 bases lay outside the gene matches. Sequenced material: peripheral blood. This clonotype originated in a man under 40 with COVID-19, enrolled during active disease. The rearrangement links TRBV2 to TRBJ1-2, with TRBD1 matching over 10 bases. CDR3 region: CASSEARGQGIGGYTF. DNA of the CDR3: TGTGCCAGCAGTGAAGCTCGGGGACAGGGGATAGGTGGCTACACCTTC.